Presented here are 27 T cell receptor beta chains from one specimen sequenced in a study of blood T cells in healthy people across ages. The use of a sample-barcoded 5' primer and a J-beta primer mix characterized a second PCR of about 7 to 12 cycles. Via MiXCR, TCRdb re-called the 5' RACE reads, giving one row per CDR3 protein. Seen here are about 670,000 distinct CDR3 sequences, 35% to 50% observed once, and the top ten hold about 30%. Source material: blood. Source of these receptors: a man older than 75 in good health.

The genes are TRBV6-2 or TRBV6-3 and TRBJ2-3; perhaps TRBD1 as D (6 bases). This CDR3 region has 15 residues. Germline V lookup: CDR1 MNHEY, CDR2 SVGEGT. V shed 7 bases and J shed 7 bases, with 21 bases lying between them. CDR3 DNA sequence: TGTGCCAGCACCCGAGAGGGGGTCCTCTCAAATACGCAGTATTTT. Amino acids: CASTREGVLSNTQYF.

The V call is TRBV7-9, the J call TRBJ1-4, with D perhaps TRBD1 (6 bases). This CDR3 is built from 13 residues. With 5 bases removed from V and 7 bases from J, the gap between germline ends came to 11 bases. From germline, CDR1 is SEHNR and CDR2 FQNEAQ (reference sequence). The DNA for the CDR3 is TGTGCCAGCAGCCCGGGGGGGCGTGAAAAACTGTTTTTT. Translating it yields CASSPGGREKLFF.

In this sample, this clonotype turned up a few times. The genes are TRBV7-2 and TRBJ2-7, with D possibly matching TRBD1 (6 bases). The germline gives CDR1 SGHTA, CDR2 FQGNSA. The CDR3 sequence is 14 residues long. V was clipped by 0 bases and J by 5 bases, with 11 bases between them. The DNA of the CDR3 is TGTGCCAGCAGCTTAGCGCTACAGGGTAACGAGCAGTACTTC. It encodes CASSLALQGNEQYF.

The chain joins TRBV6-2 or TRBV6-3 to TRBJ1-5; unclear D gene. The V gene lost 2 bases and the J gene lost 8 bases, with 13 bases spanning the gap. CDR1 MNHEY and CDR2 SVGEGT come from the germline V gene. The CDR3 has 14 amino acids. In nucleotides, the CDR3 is TGTGCCAGCAGTTACGACAACGGTAGGAAGCCCCAGCATTTT. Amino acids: CASSYDNGRKPQHF.

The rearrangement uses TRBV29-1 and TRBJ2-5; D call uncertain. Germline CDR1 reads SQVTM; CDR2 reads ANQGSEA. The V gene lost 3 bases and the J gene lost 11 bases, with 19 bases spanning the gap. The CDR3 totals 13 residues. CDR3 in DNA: TGCAGCGTTGAGTCGGACGGCCAGCATGAGCAGTACTTC. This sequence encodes CSVESDGQHEQYF.

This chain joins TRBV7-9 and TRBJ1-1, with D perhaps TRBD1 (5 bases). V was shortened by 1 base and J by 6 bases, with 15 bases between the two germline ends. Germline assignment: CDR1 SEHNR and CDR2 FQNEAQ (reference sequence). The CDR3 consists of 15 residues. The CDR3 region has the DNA TGTGCCAGCAGCTTAGACGGGACCCAGCGGCCTGAAGCTTTCTTT. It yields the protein CASSLDGTQRPEAFF. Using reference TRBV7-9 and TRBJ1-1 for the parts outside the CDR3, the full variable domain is DTGVSQNPRHKITKRGQNVTFRCDPISEHNRLYWYRQTLGQGPEFLTYFQNEAQLEKSRLLSDRFSAERPKGSFSTLEIQRTEQGDSAMYLCASSLDGTQRPEAFFGQGTRLTVV.

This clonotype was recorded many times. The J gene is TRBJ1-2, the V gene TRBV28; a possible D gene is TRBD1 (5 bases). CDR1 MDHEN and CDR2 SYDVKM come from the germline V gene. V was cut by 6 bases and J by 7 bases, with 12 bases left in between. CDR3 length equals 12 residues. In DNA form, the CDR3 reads TGTGCCAGCAGAAGGATGGGGGTTGGCTACACCTTC. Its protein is CASRRMGVGYTF.

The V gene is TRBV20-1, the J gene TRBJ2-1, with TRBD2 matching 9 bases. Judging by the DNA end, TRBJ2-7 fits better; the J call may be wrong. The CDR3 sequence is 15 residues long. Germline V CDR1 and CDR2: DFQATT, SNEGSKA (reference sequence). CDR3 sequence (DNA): TGCAGTGCTAGAGCGGCGGGGGGGCGCTACAATGAGCAGTACTTC. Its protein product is CSARAAGGRYNEQYF.

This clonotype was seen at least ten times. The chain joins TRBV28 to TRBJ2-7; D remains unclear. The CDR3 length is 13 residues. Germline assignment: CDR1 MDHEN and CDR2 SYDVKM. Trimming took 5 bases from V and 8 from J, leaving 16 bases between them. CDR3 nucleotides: TGTGCCAGCAGTCAACAGCGATATACGCAGCAGTACTTC. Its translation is CASSQQRYTQQYF.

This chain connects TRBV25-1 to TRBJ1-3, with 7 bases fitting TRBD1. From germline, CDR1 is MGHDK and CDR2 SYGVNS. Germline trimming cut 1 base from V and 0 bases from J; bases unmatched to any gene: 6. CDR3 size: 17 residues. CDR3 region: CASSEFRDSISGNTIYF. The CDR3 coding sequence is TGTGCCAGCAGTGAATTCCGGGACAGCATCTCTGGAAACACCATATATTTT.

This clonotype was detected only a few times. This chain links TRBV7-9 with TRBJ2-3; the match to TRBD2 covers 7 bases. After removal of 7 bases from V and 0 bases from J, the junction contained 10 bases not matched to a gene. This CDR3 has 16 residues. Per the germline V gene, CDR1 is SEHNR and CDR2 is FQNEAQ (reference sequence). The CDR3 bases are TGTGCCAGCATCGAGACTAGCATATCTAGCACAGATACGCAGTATTTT. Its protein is CASIETSISSTDTQYF.

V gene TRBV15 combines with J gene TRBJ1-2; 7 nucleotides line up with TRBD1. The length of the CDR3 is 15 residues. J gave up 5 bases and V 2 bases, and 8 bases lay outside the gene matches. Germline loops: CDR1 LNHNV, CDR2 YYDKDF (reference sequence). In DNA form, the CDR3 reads TGTGCCACCAGCAGACCCGGGACAGACCGGTATGGCTACACCTTC. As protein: CATSRPGTDRYGYTF.

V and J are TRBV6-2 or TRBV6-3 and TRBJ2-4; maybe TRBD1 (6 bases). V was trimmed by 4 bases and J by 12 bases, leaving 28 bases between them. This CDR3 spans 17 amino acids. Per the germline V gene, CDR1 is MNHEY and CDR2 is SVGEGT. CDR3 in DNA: TGTGCCAGCAGTTGGGGCAGCACAGGGCCCCACGAAGGGACTCAGTACTTC. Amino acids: CASSWGSTGPHEGTQYF.

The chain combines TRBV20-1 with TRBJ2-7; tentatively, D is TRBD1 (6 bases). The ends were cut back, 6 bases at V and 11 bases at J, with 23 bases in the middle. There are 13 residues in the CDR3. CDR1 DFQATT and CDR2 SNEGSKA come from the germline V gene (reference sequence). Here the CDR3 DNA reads TGCAGTGCACCGCTTGAACAGGGTAGGGCCGAGTACTTC. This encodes CSAPLEQGRAEYF.

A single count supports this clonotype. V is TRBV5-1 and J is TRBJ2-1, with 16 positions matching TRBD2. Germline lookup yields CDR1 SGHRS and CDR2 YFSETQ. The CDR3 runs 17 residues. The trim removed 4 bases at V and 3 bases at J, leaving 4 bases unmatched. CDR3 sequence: CASSTGTSGGDYNEQFF. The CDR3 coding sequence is TGCGCCAGCAGCACTGGGACTAGCGGGGGGGACTACAATGAGCAGTTCTTC.

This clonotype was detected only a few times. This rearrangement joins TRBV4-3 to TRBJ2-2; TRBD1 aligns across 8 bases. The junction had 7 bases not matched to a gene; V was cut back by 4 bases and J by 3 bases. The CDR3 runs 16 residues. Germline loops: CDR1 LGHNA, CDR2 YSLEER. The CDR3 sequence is CASSLGQGEDTGELFF. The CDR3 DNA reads TGCGCCAGCAGCCTTGGACAGGGCGAGGACACCGGGGAGCTGTTTTTT.

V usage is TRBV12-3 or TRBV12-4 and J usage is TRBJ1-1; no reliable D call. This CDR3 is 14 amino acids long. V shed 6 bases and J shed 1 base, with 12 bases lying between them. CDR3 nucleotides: TGTGCCAGCAGCCCAAATGACGGGAACACTGAAGCTTTCTTT. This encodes CASSPNDGNTEAFF.

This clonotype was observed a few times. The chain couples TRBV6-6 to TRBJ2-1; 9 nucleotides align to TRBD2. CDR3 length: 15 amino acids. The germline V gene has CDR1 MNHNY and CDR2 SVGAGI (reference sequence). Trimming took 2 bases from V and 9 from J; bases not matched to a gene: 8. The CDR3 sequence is CASSYRREGLGEQFF. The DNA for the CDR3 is TGTGCCAGCAGTTACAGGCGGGAGGGCCTTGGTGAGCAGTTCTTC.

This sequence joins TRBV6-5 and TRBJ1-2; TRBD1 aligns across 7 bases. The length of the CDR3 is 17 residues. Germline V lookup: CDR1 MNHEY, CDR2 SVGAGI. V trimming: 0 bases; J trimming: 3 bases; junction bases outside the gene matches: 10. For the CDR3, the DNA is TGTGCCAGCAGTTACTCGCCGGGACAGAGAGTCGACTATGGCTACACCTTC. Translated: CASSYSPGQRVDYGYTF.

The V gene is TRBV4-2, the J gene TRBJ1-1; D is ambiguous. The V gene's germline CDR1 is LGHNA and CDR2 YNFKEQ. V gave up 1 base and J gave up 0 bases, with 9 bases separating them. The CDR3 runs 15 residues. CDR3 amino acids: CASSQGYGMNTEAFF. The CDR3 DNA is TGTGCCAGCAGCCAAGGGTACGGGATGAACACTGAAGCTTTCTTT.

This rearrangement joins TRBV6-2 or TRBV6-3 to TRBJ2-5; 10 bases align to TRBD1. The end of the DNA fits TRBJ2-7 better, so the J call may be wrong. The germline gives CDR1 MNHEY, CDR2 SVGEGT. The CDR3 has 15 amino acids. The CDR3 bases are TGTGCCAGCAGTTACTCGAGGACAGGGGGAGGCGAGCAGTACTTC. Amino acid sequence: CASSYSRTGGGEQYF.

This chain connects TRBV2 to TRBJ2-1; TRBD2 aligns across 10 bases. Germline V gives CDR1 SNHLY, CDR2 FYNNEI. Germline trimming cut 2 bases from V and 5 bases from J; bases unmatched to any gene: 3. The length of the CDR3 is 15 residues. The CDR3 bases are TGTGCCAGCAGTGAAAGGACTAGCGGTCACAATGAGCAGTTCTTC. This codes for CASSERTSGHNEQFF.

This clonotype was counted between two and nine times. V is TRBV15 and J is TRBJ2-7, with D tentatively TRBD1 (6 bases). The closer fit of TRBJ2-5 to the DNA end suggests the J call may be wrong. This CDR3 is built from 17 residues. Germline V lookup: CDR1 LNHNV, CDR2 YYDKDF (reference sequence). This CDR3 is CATQPRGITLKEETQYF. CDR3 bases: TGTGCCACCCAGCCTAGGGGGATTACTCTAAAAGAAGAGACCCAGTACTTC.

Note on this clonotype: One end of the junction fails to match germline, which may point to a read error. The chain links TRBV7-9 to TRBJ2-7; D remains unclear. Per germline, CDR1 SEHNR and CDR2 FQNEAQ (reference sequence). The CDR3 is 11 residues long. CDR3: CAGSREYEQYF. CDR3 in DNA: TGTGCCGGCAGCCGTGAATACGAGCAGTACTTC. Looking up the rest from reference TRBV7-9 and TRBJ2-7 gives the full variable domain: DTGVSQNPRHKITKRGQNVTFRCDPISEHNRLYWYRQTLGQGPEFLTYFQNEAQLEKSRLLSDRFSAERPKGSFSTLEIQRTEQGDSAMYLCAGSREYEQYFGPGTRLTVT.

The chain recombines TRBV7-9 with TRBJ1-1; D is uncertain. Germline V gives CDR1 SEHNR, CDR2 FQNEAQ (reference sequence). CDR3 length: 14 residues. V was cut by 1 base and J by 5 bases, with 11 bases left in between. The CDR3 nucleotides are TGTGCCAGCAGCTTAGGGGCGTTCGGGACTGAAGCTTTCTTT. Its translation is CASSLGAFGTEAFF.

This CDR3 is CASSGYKTQYF. The DNA for the CDR3 is TGTGCCAGCAGTGGATATAAAACGCAGTATTTT. The chain employs TRBV6-2 or TRBV6-3 and TRBJ2-3; D is unresolved. Germline CDR1 reads MNHEY; CDR2 reads SVGEGT. This CDR3 region has 11 residues. Between the trimmed V and J ends, which lost 5 bases and 9 bases, there was a span of 9 bases.

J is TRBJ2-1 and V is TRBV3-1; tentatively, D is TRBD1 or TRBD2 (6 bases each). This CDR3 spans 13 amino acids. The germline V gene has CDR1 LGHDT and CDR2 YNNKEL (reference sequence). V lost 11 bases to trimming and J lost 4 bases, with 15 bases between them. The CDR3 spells CAPPKGGYNEQFF. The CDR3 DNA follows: TGTGCCCCCCCGAAAGGGGGGTACAATGAGCAGTTCTTC.